The T cell receptor (beta chain) under discussion was sequenced for a study of T cell changes during pregnancy in multiple sclerosis. The CDR3 spans 16 residues. V shed 5 bases, J shed 4 bases, and the junction held 10 bases outside the gene matches. Germline CDR1 reads SEHNR; CDR2 reads FQNEAQ (reference sequence). Clones were read by immunoSEQ multiplex PCR, and TCRdb kept only the in-frame ones, dropping some. The sample has about 36,000 clones, approximately 89% seen once. This receptor was obtained from a female donor with multiple sclerosis, enrolled in a pregnancy study. Sample: CD8+ T cells from peripheral blood mononuclear cells, taken in the third trimester of pregnancy. This chain links TRBV7-9 with TRBJ1-4, with 7 nucleotides matching TRBD1. CDR3 nucleotides: TGTGCCAGCAGCCCCCCGCAGGGGGGATTTAATGAAAAACTGTTTTTT. It specifies CASSPPQGGFNEKLFF.